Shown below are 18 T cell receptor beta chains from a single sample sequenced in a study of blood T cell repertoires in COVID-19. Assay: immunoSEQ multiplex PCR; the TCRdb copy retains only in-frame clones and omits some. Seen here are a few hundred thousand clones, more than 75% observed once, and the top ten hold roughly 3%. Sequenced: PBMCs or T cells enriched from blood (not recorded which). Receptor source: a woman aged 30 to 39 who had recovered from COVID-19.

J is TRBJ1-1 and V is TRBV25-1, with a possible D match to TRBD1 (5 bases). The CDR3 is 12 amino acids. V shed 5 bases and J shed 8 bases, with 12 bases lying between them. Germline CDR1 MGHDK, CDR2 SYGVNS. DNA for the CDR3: TGTGCCAGCAGTTTCAGGGTGGGCGAAGCTTTCTTT. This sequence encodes CASSFRVGEAFF. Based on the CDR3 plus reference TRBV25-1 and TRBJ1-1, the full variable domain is EADIYQTPRYLVIGTGKKITLECSQTMGHDKMYWYQQDPGMELHLIHYSYGVNSTEKGDLSSESTVSRIRTEHFPLTLESARPSHTSQYLCASSFRVGEAFFGQGTRLTVV.

CDR3 coding DNA: TGTGCCAGCAGCTTAAGGGGACAGTCTATGGTGGATGAGCAGTTCTTC. This gives the protein CASSLRGQSMVDEQFF. The chain uses TRBV11-2 and TRBJ2-1, with TRBD1 matching 7 bases. CDR1 is SGHAT and CDR2 is FQNNGV in the germline V gene. CDR3 size: 16 residues. The junction had 12 bases not matched to a gene; V was cut back by 2 bases and J by 8 bases.

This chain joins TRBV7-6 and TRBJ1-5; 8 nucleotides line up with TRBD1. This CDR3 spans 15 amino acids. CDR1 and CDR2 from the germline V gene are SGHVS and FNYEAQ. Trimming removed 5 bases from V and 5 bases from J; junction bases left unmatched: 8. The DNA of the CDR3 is TGTGCCAGCAGCGCACTGACAGGGGAGGATCAGCCCCAGCATTTT. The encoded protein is CASSALTGEDQPQHF.

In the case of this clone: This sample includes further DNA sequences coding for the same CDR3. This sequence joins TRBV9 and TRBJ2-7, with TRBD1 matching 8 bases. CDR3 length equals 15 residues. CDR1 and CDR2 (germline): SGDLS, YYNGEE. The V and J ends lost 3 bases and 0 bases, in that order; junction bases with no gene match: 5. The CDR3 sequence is CASSAGQGFSYEQYF. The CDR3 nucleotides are TGTGCCAGCAGCGCCGGACAGGGATTCTCCTACGAGCAGTACTTC.

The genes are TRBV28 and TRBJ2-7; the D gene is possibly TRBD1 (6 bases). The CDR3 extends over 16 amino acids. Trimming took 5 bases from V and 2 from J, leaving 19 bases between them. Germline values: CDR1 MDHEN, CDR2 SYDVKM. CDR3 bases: TGTGCCAGCAGTCTAACTCGGACAGAAATGACCTACGAGCAGTACTTC. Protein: CASSLTRTEMTYEQYF.

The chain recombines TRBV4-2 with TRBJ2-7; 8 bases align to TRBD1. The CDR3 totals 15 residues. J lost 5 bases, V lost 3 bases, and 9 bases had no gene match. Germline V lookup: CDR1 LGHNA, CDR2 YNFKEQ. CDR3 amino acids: CASSHLQDRENEQYF. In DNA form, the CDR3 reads TGTGCCAGCAGCCATCTGCAGGACAGGGAAAACGAGCAGTACTTC.

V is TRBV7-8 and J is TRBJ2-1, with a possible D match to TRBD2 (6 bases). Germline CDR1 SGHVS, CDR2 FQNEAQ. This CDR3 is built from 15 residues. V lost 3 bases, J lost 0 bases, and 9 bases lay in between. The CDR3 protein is CASSFRAGSYNEQFF. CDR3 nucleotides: TGTGCCAGCAGCTTCCGAGCGGGCTCCTACAATGAGCAGTTCTTC.

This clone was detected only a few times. CDR3 coding DNA: TGCGCCAGCAGCTTCCGGGACACATACAATGAGCAGTTCTTC. Protein: CASSFRDTYNEQFF. J is TRBJ2-1 and V is TRBV4-1; weak D call: TRBD1 (6 bases). Per germline, CDR1 MGHRA and CDR2 YSYEKL. V dropped 5 bases and J dropped 4 bases, with 12 bases sitting between them. The length of the CDR3 is 14 residues.

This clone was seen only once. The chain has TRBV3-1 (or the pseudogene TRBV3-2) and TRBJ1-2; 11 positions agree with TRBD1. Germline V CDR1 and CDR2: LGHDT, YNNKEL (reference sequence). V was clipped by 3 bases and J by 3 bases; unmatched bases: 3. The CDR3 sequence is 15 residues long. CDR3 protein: CASSHRDRGYYGYTF. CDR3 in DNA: TGTGCCAGCAGCCACAGGGACAGGGGGTACTATGGCTACACCTTC.

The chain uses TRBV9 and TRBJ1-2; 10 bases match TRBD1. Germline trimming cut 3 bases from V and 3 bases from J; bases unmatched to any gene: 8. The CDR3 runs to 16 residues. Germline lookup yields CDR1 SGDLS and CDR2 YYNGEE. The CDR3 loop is CASSASGTGVYYGYTF. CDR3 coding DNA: TGTGCCAGCAGCGCTTCCGGGACAGGGGTTTACTATGGCTACACCTTC.

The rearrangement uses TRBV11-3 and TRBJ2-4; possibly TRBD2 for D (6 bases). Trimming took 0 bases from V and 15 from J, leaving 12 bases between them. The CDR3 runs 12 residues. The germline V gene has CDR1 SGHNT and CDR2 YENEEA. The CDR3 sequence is CASSLDGGQPYF. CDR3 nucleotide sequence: TGTGCCAGCAGCTTAGACGGGGGTCAGCCGTACTTC.

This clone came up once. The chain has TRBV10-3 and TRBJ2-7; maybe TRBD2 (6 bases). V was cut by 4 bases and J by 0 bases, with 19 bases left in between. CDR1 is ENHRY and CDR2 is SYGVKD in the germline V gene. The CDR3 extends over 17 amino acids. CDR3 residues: CAISGGDSSLSSYEQYF. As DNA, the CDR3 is TGTGCCATCAGTGGGGGGGACTCCTCCCTTAGCTCCTACGAGCAGTACTTC.

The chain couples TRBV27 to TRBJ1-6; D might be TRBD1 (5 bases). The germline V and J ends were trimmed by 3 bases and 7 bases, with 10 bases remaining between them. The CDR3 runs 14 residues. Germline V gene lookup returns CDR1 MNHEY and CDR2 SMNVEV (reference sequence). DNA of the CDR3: TGTGCCAGCAGTTTCGGCAAGGGGAATTCACCCCTCCACTTT. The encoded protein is CASSFGKGNSPLHF.

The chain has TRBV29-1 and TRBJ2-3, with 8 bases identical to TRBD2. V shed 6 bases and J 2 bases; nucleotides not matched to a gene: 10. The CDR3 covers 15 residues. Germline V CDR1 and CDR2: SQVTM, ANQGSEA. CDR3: CSVPGVLAVTDTQYF. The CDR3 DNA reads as TGCAGCGTCCCCGGGGTACTAGCGGTCACAGATACGCAGTATTTT.

CDR3 sequence: CASSVEEQGAADEQYF. Here the CDR3 DNA reads TGTGCCAGCAGCGTAGAAGAACAGGGGGCAGCGGACGAGCAGTACTTC. This chain connects TRBV9 to TRBJ2-7; TRBD1 agrees at 9 bases. Germline V gene sequence: CDR1 SGDLS, CDR2 YYNGEE. J lost 5 bases, V lost 0 bases, and 9 bases had no gene match. The CDR3 extends over 16 amino acids.

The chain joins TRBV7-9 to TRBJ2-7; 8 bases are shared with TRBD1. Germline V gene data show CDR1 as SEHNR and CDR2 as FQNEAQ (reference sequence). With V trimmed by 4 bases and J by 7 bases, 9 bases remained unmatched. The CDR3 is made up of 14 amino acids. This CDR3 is CASSSRDRSGEQYF. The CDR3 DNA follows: TGTGCCAGCAGCTCACGGGACAGGTCTGGAGAGCAGTACTTC.

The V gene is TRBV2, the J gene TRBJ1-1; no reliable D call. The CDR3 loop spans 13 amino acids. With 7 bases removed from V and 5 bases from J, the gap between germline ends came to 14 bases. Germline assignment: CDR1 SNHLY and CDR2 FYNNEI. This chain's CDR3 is CASKTVRGTEAFF. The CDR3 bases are TGTGCCAGCAAAACAGTCCGAGGGACTGAAGCTTTCTTT.

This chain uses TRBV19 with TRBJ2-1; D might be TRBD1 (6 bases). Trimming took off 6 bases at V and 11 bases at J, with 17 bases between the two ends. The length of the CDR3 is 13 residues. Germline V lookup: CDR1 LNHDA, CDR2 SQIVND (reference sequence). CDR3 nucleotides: TGTGCCAGTAGCTCCGGGACACTGGACAAGCAGTTCTTC. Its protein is CASSSGTLDKQFF.